The 21 T cell receptor beta chains presented below share a single source sample, sequenced in a study of CD8 T cells in Susac syndrome. Reverse transcription of about 0.5 to 1 ug RNA used random hexamers. Via MiXCR, TCRdb re-called the immunoSEQ multiplex PCR reads, giving one row per CDR3 protein. This table has roughly 110,000 distinct CDR3 sequences, around 94% appearing once. Sequenced sample: CD8+ T cells from PBMCs. The receptors here all came from a human donor with Susac syndrome.

V and J are TRBV7-9 and TRBJ2-3; 8 bases fit TRBD2. This CDR3 comprises 15 residues. Germline CDR1 is SEHNR and CDR2 is FQNEAQ (reference sequence). V lost 4 bases to trimming and J lost 3 bases; unmatched junction nucleotides: 6. CDR3 protein: CASSWYSGATDTQYF. Here the CDR3 DNA reads TGTGCCAGCAGCTGGTATAGCGGGGCGACAGATACGCAGTATTTT. The complete variable domain, with remaining parts taken from reference TRBV7-9 and TRBJ2-3, reads DTGVSQNPRHKITKRGQNVTFRCDPISEHNRLYWYRQTLGQGPEFLTYFQNEAQLEKSRLLSDRFSAERPKGSFSTLEIQRTEQGDSAMYLCASSWYSGATDTQYFGPGTRLTVL.

The rearrangement uses TRBV29-1 and TRBJ2-1; D is undetermined. This CDR3 contains 15 residues. Germline CDR1 SQVTM, CDR2 ANQGSEA. V was shortened by 2 bases and J by 7 bases, with 18 bases between the two germline ends. This chain's CDR3 is CSVESWAQDRNEQFF. The CDR3 DNA reads as TGCAGCGTTGAATCCTGGGCGCAGGACCGTAATGAGCAGTTCTTC.

The chain recombines TRBV20-1 with TRBJ1-5; unclear D gene. The CDR3 loop spans 16 amino acids. Germline V gene lookup returns CDR1 DFQATT and CDR2 SNEGSKA (reference sequence). V was pared by 0 bases and J by 0 bases, with 12 bases between. The CDR3 sequence: CSARDLVSNSNQPQHF. The CDR3 bases are TGCAGTGCTAGAGATTTGGTTAGCAATAGCAATCAGCCCCAGCATTTT.

The chain employs TRBV27 and TRBJ2-7, with D possibly matching TRBD2 (6 bases). Germline loops: CDR1 MNHEY, CDR2 SMNVEV (reference sequence). V gave up 4 bases and J gave up 2 bases, with 9 bases separating them. CDR3 length: 13 amino acids. CDR3 DNA sequence: TGTGCCAGCAGTTGGGGGGTTCCCTACGAGCAGTACTTC. Protein sequence: CASSWGVPYEQYF.

A single count supports this clonotype. V and J are TRBV20-1 and TRBJ2-5, with D possibly matching TRBD1 (6 bases). V lost 0 bases and J 3 bases, leaving 8 bases between the germline ends. The germline V gene has CDR1 DFQATT and CDR2 SNEGSKA (reference sequence). This CDR3 has 13 amino acids. The CDR3: CSARDHREETQYF. For the CDR3, the DNA is TGCAGTGCTAGAGACCACAGGGAAGAGACCCAGTACTTC.

The rearrangement links TRBV7-3 to TRBJ2-7, with a weak D call TRBD1 (5 bases). CDR1 SGHTA and CDR2 FQGTGA come from the germline V gene. V was pared by 2 bases and J by 0 bases, with 11 bases between. The CDR3 extends over 15 amino acids. The CDR3 region is CASSLRPGNSYEQYF. In nucleotides, the CDR3 is TGTGCCAGCAGCTTACGCCCAGGGAACTCCTACGAGCAGTACTTC.

The chain employs TRBV13 and TRBJ2-7, with D maybe TRBD1 (6 bases). Trimming left V 5 bases short and J 3 bases short, with 20 bases between. Per germline, CDR1 PRHDT and CDR2 FYEKMQ (reference sequence). This CDR3 has 16 amino acids. CDR3 sequence reads: CASSTSTQGSNYEQYF. For the CDR3, the DNA is TGTGCCAGCAGCACCTCTACCCAGGGGTCGAACTACGAGCAGTACTTC. Variable domain in full (rest from reference TRBV13 and TRBJ2-7): AAGVIQSPRHLIKEKRETATLKCYPIPRHDTVYWYQQGPGQDPQFLISFYEKMQSDKGSIPDRFSAQQFSDYHSELNMSSLELGDSALYFCASSTSTQGSNYEQYFGPGTRLTVT.

This clonotype is a singleton in its sample. The CDR3 DNA reads TGTGCCAGCAGTTACTCGGGGACTTCCCAGTACTTC. Translation gives CASSYSGTSQYF. The gene calls are TRBV6-6 and TRBJ2-5, with a tentative D call TRBD2 (6 bases). This CDR3 has 12 amino acids. CDR1 MNHNY and CDR2 SVGAGI come from the germline V gene (reference sequence). Trimming stripped 0 bases from V and 9 bases from J, with 8 bases between.

The chain uses TRBV9 and TRBJ2-3, with 14 bases aligning to TRBD2. The ends lost 0 bases at V and 6 bases at J; junction bases unmatched: 6. CDR3 length: 17 amino acids. The germline V gene encodes CDR1 SGDLS and CDR2 YYNGEE. The CDR3 nucleotides read TGTGCCAGCAGCGTAGATGGGACTAGCGGGGGACCTGATACGCAGTATTTT. Its translation: CASSVDGTSGGPDTQYF.

V gene TRBV9 combines with J gene TRBJ2-5, with a tentative D call TRBD2 (6 bases). The CDR3 contains 16 residues. From germline, CDR1 is SGDLS and CDR2 YYNGEE. Trimming removed 3 bases at V and 2 bases at J, with 17 bases between. CDR3 DNA sequence: TGTGCCAGCAGCGCCCCCGAGGTTGGGGGGCAAGAGACCCAGTACTTC. It translates to CASSAPEVGGQETQYF.

The chain carries TRBV4-1 and TRBJ2-4; weak D call: TRBD1 (6 bases). Per the germline V gene, CDR1 is MGHRA and CDR2 is YSYEKL. The CDR3 contains 15 residues. Deletions cut 0 bases from V and 5 bases from J, with 11 bases between. The CDR3 sequence is CASSQEWGPQNIQYF. CDR3 DNA sequence: TGCGCCAGCAGCCAAGAATGGGGGCCCCAAAACATTCAGTACTTC.

In its sample, this clonotype was seen once. This rearrangement joins TRBV28 to TRBJ2-3; no definite D call. V gave up 3 bases and J gave up 4 bases, with 11 bases separating them. CDR1 is MDHEN, CDR2 SYDVKM, per germline. The length of the CDR3 is 14 residues. DNA of the CDR3: TGTGCCAGCAGTTTTTCATTAACATCAGATACGCAGTATTTT. Residues: CASSFSLTSDTQYF.

The chain couples TRBV19 to TRBJ2-6; D call uncertain. The CDR3 runs 18 residues. Germline loops: CDR1 LNHDA, CDR2 SQIVND (reference sequence). The V gene lost 5 bases and the J gene lost 2 bases, with 19 bases spanning the gap. The CDR3 sequence: CASSPSFGVPTGANVLTF. In DNA form, the CDR3 reads TGTGCCAGTAGTCCCTCCTTTGGGGTTCCCACTGGGGCCAACGTCCTGACTTTC. The variable domain in full, with the rest retrieved from reference TRBV19 and TRBJ2-6, is DGGITQSPKYLFRKEGQNVTLSCEQNLNHDAMYWYRQDPGQGLRLIYYSQIVNDFQKGDIAEGYSVSREKKESFPLTVTSAQKNPTAFYLCASSPSFGVPTGANVLTFGAGSRLTVL.

The chain carries TRBV18 and TRBJ1-6; D not certain. Trimming stripped 3 bases from V and 0 bases from J, with 18 bases between. CDR1 is KGHSH and CDR2 is LQKENI in the germline V gene. The CDR3 is made up of 19 amino acids. CDR3 sequence: CASSPNGRVPRSYNSPLHF. CDR3 in DNA: TGTGCCAGCTCACCGAATGGGAGAGTCCCTCGCTCCTATAATTCACCCCTCCACTTT.

The gene calls are TRBV12-3 or TRBV12-4 and TRBJ1-5; D unresolved. The CDR3 contains 12 residues. The V end was cut by 6 bases, the J end by 4 bases, with 7 bases between. CDR3 nucleotide sequence: TGTGCCAGCAGAACTTCAAATCAGCCCCAGCATTTT. The encoded protein is CASRTSNQPQHF.

The chain employs TRBV13 and TRBJ2-5; no definite D call. Germline loops: CDR1 PRHDT, CDR2 FYEKMQ (reference sequence). CDR3 length: 13 residues. V was pared by 5 bases and J by 2 bases, with 9 bases between. CDR3 region: CASSRTNQETQYF. DNA for the CDR3: TGTGCCAGCAGCCGAACAAATCAAGAGACCCAGTACTTC. The complete variable domain, with remaining parts taken from reference TRBV13 and TRBJ2-5, reads AAGVIQSPRHLIKEKRETATLKCYPIPRHDTVYWYQQGPGQDPQFLISFYEKMQSDKGSIPDRFSAQQFSDYHSELNMSSLELGDSALYFCASSRTNQETQYFGPGTRLLVL.

Written as DNA, the CDR3 is TGTGCCAGCAGCTCCTTTCTTGGGGATACGCAGTATTTT. As protein: CASSSFLGDTQYF. V and J are TRBV9 and TRBJ2-3, with unresolved D. Trimming shortened V by 4 bases and J by 6 bases, and 12 bases separated the two germline ends. The CDR3 spans 13 residues. Germline V gene data show CDR1 as SGDLS and CDR2 as YYNGEE.

This CDR3 reads CASSPREGVYEQYF. The CDR3 DNA reads TGTGCCAGTAGTCCACGGGAGGGGGTCTACGAGCAGTACTTC. This sequence joins TRBV19 and TRBJ2-7, with TRBD2 matching 8 bases. V shed 5 bases and J 3 bases; nucleotides not matched to a gene: 6. CDR3 length equals 14 residues. Germline CDR1 reads LNHDA; CDR2 reads SQIVND (reference sequence).

The rearrangement links TRBV23-1 to TRBJ1-4, with unresolved D. TRBV23-1 is treated as an ORF (open reading frame) with a function not yet certain. This CDR3 spans 12 amino acids. V lost 2 bases, J lost 11 bases, and 9 bases lay in between. The DNA of the CDR3 is TGCGCCAGCAGTCAAGGGTTCGGGAAACTGTTTTTT. This encodes CASSQGFGKLFF.

V usage is TRBV20-1 and J usage is TRBJ2-2; D gene unclear. Between the trimmed V and J ends, which lost 6 bases and 0 bases, there was a span of 11 bases. The CDR3 is 14 residues long. Germline CDR1 reads DFQATT; CDR2 reads SNEGSKA (reference sequence). Written as DNA, the CDR3 is TGCAGTGCGCCGCTAGTGACGAACACCGGGGAGCTGTTTTTT. Translated: CSAPLVTNTGELFF.

V is TRBV7-9 and J is TRBJ2-5; the match to TRBD1 covers 8 bases. The CDR3 spans 12 residues. Germline loops: CDR1 SEHNR, CDR2 FQNEAQ (reference sequence). V was clipped by 8 bases and J by 3 bases; unmatched bases: 2. The CDR3 DNA reads as TGTGCCAGCGTGGACAGGGAAGAGACCCAGTACTTC. Translation: CASVDREETQYF.